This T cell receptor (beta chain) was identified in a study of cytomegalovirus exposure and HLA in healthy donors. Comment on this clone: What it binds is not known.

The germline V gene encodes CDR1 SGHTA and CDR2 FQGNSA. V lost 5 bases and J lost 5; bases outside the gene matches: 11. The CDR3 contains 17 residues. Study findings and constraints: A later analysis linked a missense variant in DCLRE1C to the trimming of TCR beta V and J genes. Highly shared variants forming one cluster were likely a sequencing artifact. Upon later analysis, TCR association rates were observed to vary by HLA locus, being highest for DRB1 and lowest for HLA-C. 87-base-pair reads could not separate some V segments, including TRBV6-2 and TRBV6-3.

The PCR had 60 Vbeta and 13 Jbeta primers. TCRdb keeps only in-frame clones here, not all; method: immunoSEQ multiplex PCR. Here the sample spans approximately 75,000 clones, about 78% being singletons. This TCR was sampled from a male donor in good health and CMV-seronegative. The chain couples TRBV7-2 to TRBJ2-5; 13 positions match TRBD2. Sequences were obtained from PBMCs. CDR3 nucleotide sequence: TGTGCCAGCAGCCTCGGACTAGCGGGAGCCCCGGGGGAGACCCAGTACTTC. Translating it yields CASSLGLAGAPGETQYF.